The 2 T cell receptor beta chains below come from one sample, sequenced in a study of T cells in Graves' hyperthyroidism and ophthalmopathy. RNA transcripts gave rise to amplified TCR beta CDR3 regions. A set of HTBI primers served as the primers for a first-round RT-PCR of the TCR CDR3. MiXCR, applied by TCRdb to the multiplex PCR reads, yields one record per CDR3 protein. The profile covers 300,000 to 400,000 distinct CDR3 sequences, with around 13% appearing a single time and around 20% taken by the ten largest. The sequenced sample consisted of blood. The receptors derive from a woman between 25 and 40 years old with Graves' ophthalmopathy.

The chain combines TRBV3-1 with TRBJ1-1, with D perhaps TRBD1 (5 bases). Germline V gene data show CDR1 as LGHDT and CDR2 as YNNKEL (reference sequence). V was shortened by 4 bases and J by 5 bases, with 11 bases between the two germline ends. The CDR3 length is 13 residues. The DNA of the CDR3 is TGTGCCAGCAGCCGCGGGGGGAAGACTGAAGCTTTCTTT. Protein: CASSRGGKTEAFF.

V gene TRBV19 combines with J gene TRBJ2-4; 8 positions match TRBD1. J gave up 4 bases and V 7 bases, and 6 bases lay outside the gene matches. The CDR3 is 14 residues long. The V gene's germline CDR1 is LNHDA and CDR2 SQIVND (reference sequence). CDR3 amino acids: CASTPTGEKNIQYF. The CDR3 region has the DNA TGTGCCAGTACCCCGACAGGGGAGAAAAACATTCAGTACTTC.